The text below deals with one T cell receptor (beta chain). Other DNA sequences within the sample encode an identical CDR3. This sample was included in a study of cytomegalovirus exposure and HLA in healthy donors. PCR was performed using 60 Vbeta and 13 Jbeta primers. Data came from immunoSEQ multiplex PCR; TCRdb stores just in-frame clones and leaves some out. This table holds some 130,000 clones, roughly 60% found once. The ends were cut back, 4 bases at V and 1 base at J, with 7 bases in the middle. CDR3 length equals 12 residues. In germline, CDR1 is SQVTM, CDR2 ANQGSEA. The TCR comes from a woman aged 40 to 55 in good health and CMV-seronegative. The gene calls are TRBV29-1 and TRBJ1-1, with D unresolved. The specimen sequenced was PBMCs. CDR3 DNA: TGCAGCGTTGGACGAGGGAACACTGAAGCTTTCTTT. Translated: CSVGRGNTEAFF.